The TCR beta chain under discussion was sequenced for a study of T-cell memory formation after mild COVID-19. Study-level findings and limits: A balance of CD4 and CD8 characterized clones contracting day 15 to 85, whereas later expanders leaned CD4+.

TCRdb called the 5' RACE reads again in MiXCR, with one record for every CDR3 protein. Of some 320,000 distinct CDR3 sequences in the sample, around 15% are singletons; the top ten hold roughly a fifth. Trimming took 7 bases from V and 2 from J, leaving 11 bases between them. The CDR3 contains 13 residues. The germline CDR1 and CDR2 sequences are SNHLY and FYNNEI. This clonotype was counted at least ten times. What it binds is unknown. The J gene is TRBJ2-5, the V gene TRBV2, with D unclear. Sequencing used PBMCs or a T cell subset sorted from them (not recorded which). The receptor's source is a man aged 18 to 30 who had mild COVID-19 (a few samples of this study predate the infection). Cell type and time point are not known. The CDR3 nucleotides read TGTGCCAGCAAATTCCCAGTACAAGAGACCCAGTACTTC. Encoded protein: CASKFPVQETQYF. Variable domain in full (rest from reference TRBV2 and TRBJ2-5): EPEVTQTPSHQVTQMGQEVILRCVPISNHLYFYWYRQILGQKVEFLVSFYNNEISEKSEIFDDQFSVERPDGSNFTLKIRSTKLEDSAMYFCASKFPVQETQYFGPGTRLLVL.